These T cell receptor beta chains were read from a single sample in a study of blood T cell repertoires in COVID-19. The assay was immunoSEQ multiplex PCR, and TCRdb's table has in-frame clones only and misses some. This sample yields 170,000 or so clones, of which approximately 88% are seen a single time; roughly 9% belongs to the top ten. Sequences were obtained from PBMCs or T cells enriched from blood (not recorded which). These receptors all come from a young woman who had recovered from COVID-19. The CDR3 runs from the conserved cysteine through the conserved F or W. A D gene is named only where the DNA matches it firmly. A clone size is listed for some rows: how often the clone was seen (once, few, many), or a class if it is expanded.

D gene | clone size | J gene | V gene | CDR3 protein | CDR3 DNA
. | . | TRBJ1-6 | TRBV30 | CAWSEGDSPLHF | TGTGCCTGGAGTGAGGGGGATTCACCCCTCCACTTT
TRBD1 | . | TRBJ1-1 | TRBV11-2 | CASSLDRGRTEAFF | TGTGCCAGCAGCTTAGACAGGGGGCGGACTGAAGCTTTCTTT
TRBD2 | . | TRBJ2-1 | TRBV11-1 | CASQRGGWREQFF | TGTGCCAGCCAGCGGGGGGGCTGGCGTGAGCAGTTCTTC
. | . | TRBJ2-1 | TRBV29-1 | CSVERGEGQFF | TGCAGCGTGGAAAGGGGGGAGGGGCAGTTCTTC
TRBD2 | . | TRBJ2-7 | TRBV7-2 | CASSPPRGAYEQYF | TGTGCCAGCAGCCCACCGCGGGGGGCCTACGAGCAGTACTTC
. | . | TRBJ1-3 | TRBV6-5 | CASRDSAGNTIYF | TGTGCCAGCAGGGACAGCGCTGGAAACACCATATATTTT
TRBD1 | . | TRBJ1-2 | TRBV28 | CASSQGVGGGTRTHGYTF | TGTGCCAGCAGCCAGGGGGTGGGCGGAGGTACTCGAACCCATGGCTACACCTTC
. | . | TRBJ1-2 | TRBV11-2 | CASSLDGGVDYGYTF | TGTGCCAGCAGCTTAGATGGAGGGGTCGACTATGGCTACACCTTC
TRBD1 | . | TRBJ2-5 | TRBV25-1 | CASRQGNGETQYF | TGTGCCAGCAGACAGGGGAACGGAGAGACCCAGTACTTC
TRBD2 | . | TRBJ2-3 | TRBV4-1 | CASSQGAAGGGDTQYF | TGCGCCAGCAGCCAAGGTGCAGCGGGGGGTGGAGATACGCAGTATTTT
. | . | TRBJ2-5 | TRBV7-8 | CASSQIGQKQETQYF | TGTGCCAGCAGCCAAATCGGACAGAAACAAGAGACCCAGTACTTC
. | . | TRBJ2-2 | TRBV2 | CASSYAPSAKRGTGELFF | TGTGCCAGCTCTTACGCTCCTAGCGCTAAAAGGGGCACCGGGGAGCTGTTTTTT
. | . | TRBJ1-4 | TRBV29-1 | CSVLTGGEKLFF | TGCAGCGTTCTTACCGGGGGGGAAAAACTGTTTTTT
TRBD1 | . | TRBJ1-1 | TRBV7-9 | CASSTGTGTFTEAFF | TGTGCCAGCAGCACCGGGACAGGGACATTCACTGAAGCTTTCTTT
TRBD1 | . | TRBJ1-5 | TRBV19 | CASSTGGGNQPQHF | TGTGCCAGTAGCACAGGGGGAGGCAATCAGCCCCAGCATTTT
TRBD1 | . | TRBJ1-6 | TRBV4-1 | CASSQAGRGKKGGSYNSPLHF | TGCGCCAGCAGCCAAGCAGGCAGGGGGAAGAAAGGAGGGTCCTATAATTCACCCCTCCACTTT
. | . | TRBJ2-1 | TRBV19 | CASSIVRNEQFF | TGTGCCAGTAGTATAGTGCGAAATGAGCAGTTCTTC
. | . | TRBJ1-5 | TRBV6-6 | CASSYELVTDPQHF | TGTGCCAGCAGTTACGAATTGGTAACAGACCCCCAGCATTTT
. | . | TRBJ2-5 | TRBV6-1 | CASSENWASRETQYF | TGTGCCAGCAGTGAAAATTGGGCCAGCAGGGAGACCCAGTACTTC
. | . | TRBJ1-3 | TRBV3-1/TRBV3-2 | CASSQEGSYKDFNTIYF | TGTGCCAGCAGCCAAGAAGGGAGTTATAAGGACTTCAACACCATATATTTT
TRBD1 | . | TRBJ2-1 | TRBV6-1 | CASSESSTGGFYNEQFF | TGTGCCAGCAGTGAGAGCTCGACAGGGGGCTTCTACAATGAGCAGTTCTTC
. | . | TRBJ1-1 | TRBV7-8 | CASSLERGWAFF | TGTGCCAGCAGCTTAGAGAGGGGGTGGGCTTTCTTT
TRBD1 | . | TRBJ1-2 | TRBV28 | CASSFSGGYYGYTF | TGTGCCAGCAGTTTCTCAGGGGGTTACTATGGCTACACCTTC
TRBD1 | . | TRBJ2-3 | TRBV19 | CASRLTGTGGPDTQYF | TGTGCCAGTAGACTGACCGGGACAGGGGGTCCAGATACGCAGTATTTT
. | few | TRBJ1-2 | TRBV9 | CASSGRQDNYGYTF | TGTGCCAGCAGCGGCCGACAGGACAACTATGGCTACACCTTC
. | . | TRBJ2-2 | TRBV6-4 | CASSRTVTNTGELFF | TGTGCCAGCAGCCGGACAGTTACGAACACCGGGGAGCTGTTTTTT
. | . | TRBJ1-1 | TRBV27 | CASRRSTEAFF | TGTGCCAGCAGACGGAGCACTGAAGCTTTCTTT
. | . | TRBJ1-1 | TRBV2 | CASRLQGNTEAFF | TGTGCCAGCAGGCTACAGGGAAACACTGAAGCTTTCTTT
. | . | TRBJ2-5 | TRBV27 | CASSPGGLAAGAQYF | TGTGCCAGCAGTCCCGGGGGGCTCGCCGCGGGGGCCCAGTACTTC
TRBD2 | . | TRBJ2-1 | TRBV19 | CASSIDSGYNEQFF | TGTGCCAGTAGTATCGATAGCGGGTACAATGAGCAGTTCTTC
. | . | TRBJ2-7 | TRBV4-3 | CASSQDMGTVYEQYF | TGCGCCAGCAGCCAAGATATGGGCACCGTCTACGAGCAGTACTTC
TRBD1 | . | TRBJ2-7 | TRBV11-2 | CASSPNGAAGTGTNEQYF | TGTGCCAGCAGCCCAAACGGAGCCGCCGGGACAGGGACTAACGAGCAGTACTTC
TRBD1 | many | TRBJ1-5 | TRBV19 | CASYPYGQGENQPQHF | TGTGCCAGTTACCCTTACGGACAGGGCGAGAATCAGCCCCAGCATTTT
. | . | TRBJ1-1 | TRBV19 | CASSIARGQMNTEAFF | TGTGCCAGTAGTATAGCGCGGGGTCAGATGAACACTGAAGCTTTCTTT
. | . | TRBJ2-1 | TRBV7-9 | CASSLGAYEQFF | TGTGCCAGCAGCTTAGGGGCATACGAGCAGTTCTTC
. | . | TRBJ2-1 | TRBV7-8 | CASSLGWEAHYNEQFF | TGTGCCAGCAGCTTAGGTTGGGAGGCCCACTACAATGAGCAGTTCTTC
. | few | TRBJ1-4 | TRBV7-2 | CASSSRGIGEKLFF | TGTGCCAGCAGCTCCCGGGGGATTGGGGAAAAACTGTTTTTT
. | few | TRBJ2-1 | TRBV11-3 | CASSEGYNEQFF | TGTGCCAGCAGTGAGGGATACAATGAGCAGTTCTTC
TRBD2 | once | TRBJ2-1 | TRBV6-2/TRBV6-3 | CASSWGLGWNEQFF | TGTGCCAGCAGTTGGGGACTAGGATGGAATGAGCAGTTCTTC
. | . | TRBJ2-7 | TRBV27 | CASSLGRGGYEQYF | TGTGCCAGCAGTCTTGGCAGGGGCGGATACGAGCAGTACTTC
TRBD1 | . | TRBJ1-2 | TRBV5-1 | CASTTGTATYGYTF | TGCGCCAGCACAACCGGGACAGCAACATATGGCTACACCTTC
. | . | TRBJ2-3 | TRBV12-5 | CASGLVLGGASTDTQYF | TGTGCTAGTGGTTTGGTACTAGGAGGGGCTAGCACAGATACGCAGTATTTT
. | . | TRBJ1-5 | TRBV6-2/TRBV6-3 | CASSSPGSPQHF | TGTGCCAGCAGTTCCCCCGGGAGTCCCCAGCATTTT
. | . | TRBJ1-2 | TRBV19 | CASRTTGGGYTF | TGTGCCAGTAGGACGACAGGAGGTGGCTACACCTTC
. | . | TRBJ1-6 | TRBV19 | CASRQVNSPLHF | TGTGCCAGTCGCCAGGTGAATTCACCCCTCCACTTT
. | . | TRBJ1-6 | TRBV5-4 | CAIQGGVAGSPLHF | TGTGCCATCCAGGGTGGTGTGGCAGGATCACCCCTCCACTTT
TRBD2 | . | TRBJ2-3 | TRBV6-1 | CASSEARGDTDTQYF | TGTGCCAGCAGTGAAGCTCGGGGGGACACAGATACGCAGTATTTT
. | once | TRBJ2-2 | TRBV25-1 | CASSEYSSGELFF | TGTGCCAGCAGTGAATATTCTAGCGGGGAGCTGTTTTTT
TRBD2 | . | TRBJ2-2 | TRBV9 | CASMRLAVNTGELFF | TGTGCCAGCATGAGGCTAGCGGTAAACACCGGGGAGCTGTTTTTT
. | few | TRBJ2-3 | TRBV7-9 | CASSLSGSTQYF | TGTGCCAGCAGCTTAAGCGGAAGTACGCAGTATTTT
TRBD1 | few | TRBJ2-1 | TRBV5-6 | CASSSDRAHDYNEQFF | TGTGCCAGCAGCTCCGACAGGGCCCACGACTACAATGAGCAGTTCTTC
. | once | TRBJ1-5 | TRBV7-2 | CASSPHGNQPQHF | TGTGCCAGCAGCCCCCATGGCAATCAGCCCCAGCATTTT
. | . | TRBJ1-2 | TRBV28 | CASSLISGINYGYTF | TGTGCCAGCAGTTTAATTTCGGGAATTAACTATGGCTACACCTTC